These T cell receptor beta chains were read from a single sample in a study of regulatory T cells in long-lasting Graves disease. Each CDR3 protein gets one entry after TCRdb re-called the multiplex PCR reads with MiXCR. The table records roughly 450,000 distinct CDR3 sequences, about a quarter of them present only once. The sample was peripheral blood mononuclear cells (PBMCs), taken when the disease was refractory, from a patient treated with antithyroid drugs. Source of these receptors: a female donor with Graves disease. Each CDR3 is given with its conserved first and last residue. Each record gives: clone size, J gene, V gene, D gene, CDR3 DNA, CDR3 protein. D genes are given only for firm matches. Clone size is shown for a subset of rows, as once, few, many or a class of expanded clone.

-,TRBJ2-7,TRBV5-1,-,TGCGCCAGCAGCTGGGCGTTGGGGAGTGCCTACGAGCAGTACTTC,CASSWALGSAYEQYF
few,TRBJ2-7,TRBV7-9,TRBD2,TGTGCCAGCAGCCCTAGCGGGGGGGGCTACGAGCAGTACTTC,CASSPSGGGYEQYF
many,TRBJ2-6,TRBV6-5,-,TGTGCCAGCAGTTATGAGCACTCTGGGGCCAACGTCCTGACTTTC,CASSYEHSGANVLTF
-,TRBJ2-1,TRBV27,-,TGTGCCAGCAGTTTGGGGATATACAATGAGCAGTTCTTC,CASSLGIYNEQFF
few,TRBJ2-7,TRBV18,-,TGTGCCAGCTCACCCCTGACGAGGACAGCCCAAATCCCCTACGAGCAGTACTTC,CASSPLTRTAQIPYEQYF
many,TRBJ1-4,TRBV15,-,TGTGCCACCAGCTTACGAAGGACGGAGAATGAAAAACTGTTTTTT,CATSLRRTENEKLFF
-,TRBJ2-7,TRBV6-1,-,TGTGCCTGCCGGGGGCCCTCCTACGAGCAGTACTTC,CACRGPSYEQYF
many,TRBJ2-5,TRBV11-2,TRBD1,TGTGCCAGCAGCTTAGCAATAGACAGGGTCCAAGAGACCCAGTACTTC,CASSLAIDRVQETQYF
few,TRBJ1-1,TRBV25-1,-,TGTGCCAGCAGTGACGTCAGTGAAGCTTTCTTT,CASSDVSEAFF
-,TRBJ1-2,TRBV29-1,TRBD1,TGCAGCAGCGCCGGGACAGGGGGCGGCTACACCTTC,CSSAGTGGGYTF
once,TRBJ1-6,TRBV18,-,TGTGCCAGCTCACCACCCCGGGGGGGTCAGTCACCCCTCCACTTT,CASSPPRGGQSPLHF
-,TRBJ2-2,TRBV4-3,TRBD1,TGCGCCAGCAGCCTACAGGGGCAGGGGACCGGGGAGCTGTTTTTT,CASSLQGQGTGELFF
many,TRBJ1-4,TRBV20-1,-,TGCAGTGCTACCGCCACAACTAATGAAAAACTGTTTTTT,CSATATTNEKLFF
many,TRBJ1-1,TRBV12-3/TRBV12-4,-,TGTGCCAGCAGTTTAGGTTCGGCGTCCAACACTGAAGCTTTCTTT,CASSLGSASNTEAFF
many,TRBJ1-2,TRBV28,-,TGTGCCAGCAGTCCGACCGAGAACTATGGCTACACCTTC,CASSPTENYGYTF
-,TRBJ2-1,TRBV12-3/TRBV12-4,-,TGTGCCAGCAGTCCCGGGGGCCAAAGGATTGGATTCTTC,CASSPGGQRIGFF
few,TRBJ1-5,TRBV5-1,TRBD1,TGCGCCAGCAGCTGGGGGGGACCGACAGGGTTTCAGCCCCAGCATTTT,CASSWGGPTGFQPQHF
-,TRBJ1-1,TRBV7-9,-,TGTGCCAGCAGCCCTGGCGGGGCAGTGAACACTGAAGCTTTCTTT,CASSPGGAVNTEAFF
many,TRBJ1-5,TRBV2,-,TGTGCCAGCACCCAGGGACTTAGGAATCAGCCCCAGCATTTT,CASTQGLRNQPQHF
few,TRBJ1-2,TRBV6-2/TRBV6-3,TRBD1,TGTGCCAGCAGGCCCGGGACAGGGGGCATCTATGGCTACACCTTC,CASRPGTGGIYGYTF
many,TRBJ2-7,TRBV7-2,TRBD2,TGTGCCAGCAGCCGAGAAAGCGGGACCTCCTACGAGCAGTACTTC,CASSRESGTSYEQYF
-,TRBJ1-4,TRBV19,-,TGTGCCGGATCACAAAGTCATGCAACTAATGAAAAACTGTTTTTT,CAGSQSHATNEKLFF
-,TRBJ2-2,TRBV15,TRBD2,TGTGCCACCAGCAGGGGACTAGCGGGAGGGCCCGACACCGGGGAGCTGTTTTTT,CATSRGLAGGPDTGELFF
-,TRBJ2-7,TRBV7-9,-,TGTGCCAGCAGACCCTCCTTAGGGGGATACGAGCAGTACTTC,CASRPSLGGYEQYF
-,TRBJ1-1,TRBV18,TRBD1,TGTGCCAGCTCAAAGACATTAACGCAGGGGGAGACTGAAGCTTTCTTT,CASSKTLTQGETEAFF
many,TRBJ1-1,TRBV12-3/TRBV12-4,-,TGTGCCAGCCGATATGGGGGGCCGGGCACTGAAGCTTTCTTT,CASRYGGPGTEAFF
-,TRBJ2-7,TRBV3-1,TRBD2,TGTGCCAGCAGCCCCCTCTCACTAGCGGGAGGGCCGGGGTACGAGCAGTACTTC,CASSPLSLAGGPGYEQYF
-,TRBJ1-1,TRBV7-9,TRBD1,TGTGCCAGCAGCTCCAGTAGGGGGACAGCTCTAATAGGTTTCTTT,CASSSSRGTALIGFF
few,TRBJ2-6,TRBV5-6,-,TGTGCCAGCAGCTTGCCGGGTGGGGGACCCGGGGCCAACGTCCTGACTTTC,CASSLPGGGPGANVLTF
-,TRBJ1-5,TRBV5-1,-,TGCGCCAGCAGCGTACACAGTTACCCGAGCAATCAGCCCCAGCATTTT,CASSVHSYPSNQPQHF
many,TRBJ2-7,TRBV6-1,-,TGTGCCAGCAGTGAGGAAGGACGCCCCCCGTACGAGCAGTACTTC,CASSEEGRPPYEQYF
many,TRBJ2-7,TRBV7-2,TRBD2,TGTGCCAGCAGCTTGCGGACTAGCGGGAGGTCCTACGAGCAGTACTTC,CASSLRTSGRSYEQYF
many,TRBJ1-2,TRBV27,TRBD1,TGTGCCAGCAGGTTTAGGGGGCGCAGGGGCTACACCTTC,CASRFRGRRGYTF
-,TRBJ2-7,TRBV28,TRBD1,TGTGCCAGCAGTTTGGGGACAGGGGGCGGGCGACCCTTTTACGAGCAGTACTTC,CASSLGTGGGRPFYEQYF
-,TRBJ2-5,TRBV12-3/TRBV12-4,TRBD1,TGTGCCGGCAGTCCCGGACAGGTCAACGTGGGAGAGACCCAGTACTTC,CAGSPGQVNVGETQYF
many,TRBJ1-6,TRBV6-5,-,TGTGCCAGCAGTTTGCGGTCCGGACAGAACCTTAATTCACCCCTCCACTTT,CASSLRSGQNLNSPLHF
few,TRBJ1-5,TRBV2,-,TGTGCCAGCAGCCCGCGGGGGGGTTCAAAACAGCCCCAGCATTTT,CASSPRGGSKQPQHF